Each of the 6 T cell receptor beta chains below was sequenced from the same sample in a study of T cell responses to AZD1222 COVID-19 vaccine. Some clones are missing from TCRdb's copy, which holds only in-frame ones; the method was immunoSEQ multiplex PCR. The sample contains over 120,000 clones, 80% to 95% of which appear only once. The sequenced sample was peripheral blood, obtained on day 0 of AZD1222 vaccination. The receptors were sampled from an adult in good health.

The chain joins TRBV6-1 to TRBJ1-6; D remains ambiguous. There are 14 residues in the CDR3. The germline V gene has CDR1 MNHNS and CDR2 SASEGT. V lost 3 bases and J lost 6, with 9 bases in between. The CDR3 DNA reads TGTGCCAGCAGTGACATCACGGGTAATTCACCCCTCCACTTT. Protein sequence: CASSDITGNSPLHF.

The chain recombines TRBV5-6 with TRBJ2-3; possibly TRBD2 for D (7 bases). Deletions cut 4 bases from V and 14 bases from J, with 23 bases between. This CDR3 has 14 residues. Germline values: CDR1 SGHDT, CDR2 YYEEEE. CDR3 nucleotide sequence: TGTGCCAGCAGCCTCTCGGCCCGCGGACTAGGGGGGTATTTT. This sequence encodes CASSLSARGLGGYF.

The chain uses TRBV21-1 and TRBJ2-1; no DNA check was done on the table's D call, TRBD2. TRBV21-1 is a documented pseudogene. The CDR3 extends over 18 amino acids. CDR3 coding DNA: TGTGCCAGCAGCAAATTAACCATGCGGGGGGGTCAGGGCAATGAGCAGTTCTTC. Amino acid sequence: CASSKLTMRGGQGNEQFF.

The rearrangement uses TRBV2 and TRBJ1-6; D may be TRBD1 (6 bases). Germline values: CDR1 SNHLY, CDR2 FYNNEI. The CDR3 sequence is 18 residues long. Trimming pared 2 bases from V and 5 bases from J, leaving 19 bases between. The DNA of the CDR3 is TGTGCCAGCAGTGAAACCCGACAGGCCACGGTCAATAATTCACCCCTCCACTTT. Amino acid sequence: CASSETRQATVNNSPLHF.

The chain combines TRBV7-2 with TRBJ1-1; D is possibly TRBD1 (5 bases). Germline CDR1 and CDR2: SGHTA and FQGNSA. V dropped 3 bases and J dropped 5 bases, with 13 bases sitting between them. CDR3 length equals 14 residues. CDR3 nucleotide sequence: TGTGCCAGCAGCTTTAACGGCAGGGCGACTGAAGCTTTCTTT. It specifies CASSFNGRATEAFF.

The chain couples TRBV19 to TRBJ2-1; 10 nucleotides agree with TRBD1. Germline V gene sequence: CDR1 LNHDA, CDR2 SQIVND (reference sequence). V shed 6 bases, J shed 2 bases, and the junction held 19 bases outside the gene matches. This CDR3 region has 20 residues. The CDR3 is CASRRGQGMGSGSPYNEQFF. For the CDR3, the DNA is TGTGCCAGTAGAAGGGGACAGGGGATGGGGAGCGGGAGCCCCTACAATGAGCAGTTCTTC.